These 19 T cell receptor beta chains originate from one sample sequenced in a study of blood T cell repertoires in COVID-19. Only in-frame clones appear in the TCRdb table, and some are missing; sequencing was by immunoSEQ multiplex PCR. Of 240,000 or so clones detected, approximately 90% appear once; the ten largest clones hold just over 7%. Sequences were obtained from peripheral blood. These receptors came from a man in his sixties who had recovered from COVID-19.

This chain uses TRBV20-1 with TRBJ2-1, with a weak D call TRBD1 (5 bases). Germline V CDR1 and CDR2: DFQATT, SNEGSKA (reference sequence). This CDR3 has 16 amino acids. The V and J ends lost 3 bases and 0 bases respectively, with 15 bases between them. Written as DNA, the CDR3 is TGCAGTGCTAGTCTGAGACAGAAAAGCTCCTACAATGAGCAGTTCTTC. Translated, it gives CSASLRQKSSYNEQFF.

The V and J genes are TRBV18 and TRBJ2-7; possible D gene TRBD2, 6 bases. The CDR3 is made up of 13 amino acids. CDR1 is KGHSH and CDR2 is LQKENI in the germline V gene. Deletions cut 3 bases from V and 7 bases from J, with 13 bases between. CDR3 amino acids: CASSPHTAGEQYV. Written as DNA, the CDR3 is TGTGCCAGCTCACCGCATACCGCGGGGGAGCAGTACGTC.

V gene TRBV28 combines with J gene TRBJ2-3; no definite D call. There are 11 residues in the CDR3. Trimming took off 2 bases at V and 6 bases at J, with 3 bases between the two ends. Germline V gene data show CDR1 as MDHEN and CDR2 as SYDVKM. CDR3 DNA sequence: TGTGCCAGCAGTTTACGGGATACGCAGTATTTT. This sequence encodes CASSLRDTQYF.

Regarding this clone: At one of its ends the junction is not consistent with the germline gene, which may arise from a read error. DNA of the CDR3: TGTGCCAGCAGAGAAGGACAGGGTCGTTCCTATGGCTACACCTTC. This gives the protein CASREGQGRSYGYTF. The chain links TRBV6-1 to TRBJ1-2, with 8 positions matching TRBD1. CDR3 length: 15 amino acids. Per the germline V gene, CDR1 is MNHNS and CDR2 is SASEGT.

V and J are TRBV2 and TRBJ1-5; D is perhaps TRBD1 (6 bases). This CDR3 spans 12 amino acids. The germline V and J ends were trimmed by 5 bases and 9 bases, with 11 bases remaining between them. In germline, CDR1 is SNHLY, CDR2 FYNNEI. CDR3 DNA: TGTGCCAGCAGTCCGGGGGGGCTGCCCCAGCATTTT. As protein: CASSPGGLPQHF.

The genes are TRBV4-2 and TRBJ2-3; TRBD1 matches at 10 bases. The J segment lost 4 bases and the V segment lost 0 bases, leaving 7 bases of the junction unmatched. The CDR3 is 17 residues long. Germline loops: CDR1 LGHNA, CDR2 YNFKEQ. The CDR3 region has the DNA TGTGCCAGCAGCCAAGATTCGAGACAGGGGGCCGCAGATACGCAGTATTTT. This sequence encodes CASSQDSRQGAADTQYF.

The CDR3 spells CASSFVASISYNEQFF. The CDR3 bases are TGCGCCAGCAGCTTTGTGGCCTCGATTTCCTACAATGAGCAGTTCTTC. This rearrangement joins TRBV5-1 to TRBJ2-1; D remains unclear. Germline V CDR1 and CDR2: SGHRS, YFSETQ. This CDR3 has 16 amino acids. Deletions cut 2 bases from V and 1 base from J, with 13 bases between.

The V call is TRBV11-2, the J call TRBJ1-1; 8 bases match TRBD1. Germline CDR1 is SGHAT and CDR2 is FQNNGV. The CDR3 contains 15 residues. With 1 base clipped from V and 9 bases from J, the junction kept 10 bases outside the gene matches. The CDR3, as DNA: TGTGCCAGCAGCTTAGTAGGGACAGGTCCTATAAAAGCTTTCTTT. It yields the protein CASSLVGTGPIKAFF.

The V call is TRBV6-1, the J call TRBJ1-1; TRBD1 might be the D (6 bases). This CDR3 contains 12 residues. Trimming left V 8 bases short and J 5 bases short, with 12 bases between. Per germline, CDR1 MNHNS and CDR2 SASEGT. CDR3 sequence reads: CASGGALTEAFF. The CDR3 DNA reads TGTGCCAGCGGGGGGGCTCTTACTGAAGCTTTCTTT.

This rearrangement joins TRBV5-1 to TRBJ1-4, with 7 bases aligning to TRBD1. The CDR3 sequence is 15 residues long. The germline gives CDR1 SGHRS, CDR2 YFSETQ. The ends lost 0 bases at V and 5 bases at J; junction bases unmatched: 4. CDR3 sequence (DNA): TGCGCCAGCAGCTTGGGACAGGGCGACAATGAAAAACTGTTTTTT. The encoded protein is CASSLGQGDNEKLFF.

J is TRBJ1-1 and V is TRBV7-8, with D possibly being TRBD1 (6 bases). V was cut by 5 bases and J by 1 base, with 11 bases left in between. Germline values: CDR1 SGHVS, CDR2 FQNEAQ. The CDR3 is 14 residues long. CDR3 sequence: CASSQGHQNTEAFF. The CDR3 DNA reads TGTGCCAGCAGCCAGGGACACCAGAACACTGAAGCTTTCTTT. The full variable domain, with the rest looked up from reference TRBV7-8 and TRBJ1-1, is GAGVSQSPRYKVAKRGQDVALRCDPISGHVSLFWYQQALGQGPEFLTYFQNEAQLDKSGLPSDRFFAERPEGSVSTLKIQRTQQEDSAVYLCASSQGHQNTEAFFGQGTRLTVV.

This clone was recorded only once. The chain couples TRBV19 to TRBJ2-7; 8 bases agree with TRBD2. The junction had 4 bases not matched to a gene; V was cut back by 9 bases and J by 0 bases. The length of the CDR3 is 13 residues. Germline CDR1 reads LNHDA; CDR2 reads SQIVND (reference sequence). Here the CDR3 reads CASGTSASYEQYF. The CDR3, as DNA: TGTGCCAGCGGGACTAGTGCCTCCTACGAGCAGTACTTC.

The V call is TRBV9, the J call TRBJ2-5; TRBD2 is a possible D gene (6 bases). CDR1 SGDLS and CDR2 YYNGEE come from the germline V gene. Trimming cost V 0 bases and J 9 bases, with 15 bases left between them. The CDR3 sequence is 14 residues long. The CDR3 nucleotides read TGTGCCAGCAGCGTAGCTGGGGGGTCGACCCCCCAGTACTTC. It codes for CASSVAGGSTPQYF.

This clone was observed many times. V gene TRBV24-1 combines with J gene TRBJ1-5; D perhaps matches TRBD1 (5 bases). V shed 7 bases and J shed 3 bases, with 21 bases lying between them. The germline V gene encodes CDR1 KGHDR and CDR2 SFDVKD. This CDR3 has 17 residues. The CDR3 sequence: CATSGGTGKGPNQPQHF. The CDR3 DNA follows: TGTGCCACCAGCGGGGGAACAGGTAAGGGACCCAATCAGCCCCAGCATTTT.

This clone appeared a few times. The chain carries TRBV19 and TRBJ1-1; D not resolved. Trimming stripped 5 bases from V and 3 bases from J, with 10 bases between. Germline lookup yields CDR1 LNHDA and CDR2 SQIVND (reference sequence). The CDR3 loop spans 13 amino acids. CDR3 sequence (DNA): TGTGCCAGTAGTCCACAGTTTGACACTGAAGCTTTCTTT. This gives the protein CASSPQFDTEAFF.

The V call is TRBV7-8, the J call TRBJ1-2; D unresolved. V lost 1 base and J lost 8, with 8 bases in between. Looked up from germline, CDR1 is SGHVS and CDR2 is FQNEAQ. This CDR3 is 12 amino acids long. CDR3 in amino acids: CASSLGRGGYTF. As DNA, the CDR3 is TGTGCCAGCAGCTTAGGTCGGGGAGGCTACACCTTC.

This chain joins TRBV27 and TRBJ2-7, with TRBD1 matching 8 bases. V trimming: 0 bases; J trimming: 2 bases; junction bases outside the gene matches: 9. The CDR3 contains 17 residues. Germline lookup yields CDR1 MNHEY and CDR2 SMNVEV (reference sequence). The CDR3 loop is CASSLSFPGQGPYEQYF. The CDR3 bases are TGTGCCAGCAGTTTATCGTTCCCTGGACAGGGTCCCTACGAGCAGTACTTC.

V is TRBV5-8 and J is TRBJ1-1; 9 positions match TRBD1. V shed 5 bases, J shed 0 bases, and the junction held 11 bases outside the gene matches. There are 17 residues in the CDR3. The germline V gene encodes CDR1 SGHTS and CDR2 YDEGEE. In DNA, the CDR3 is TGTGCCAGCAGATTTGACAGGGGGTCCTTCATGAACACTGAAGCTTTCTTT. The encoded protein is CASRFDRGSFMNTEAFF.

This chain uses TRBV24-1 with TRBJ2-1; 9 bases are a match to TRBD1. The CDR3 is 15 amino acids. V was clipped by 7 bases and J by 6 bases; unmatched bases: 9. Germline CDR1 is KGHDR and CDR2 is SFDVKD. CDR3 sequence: CATRGTGLFANEQFF. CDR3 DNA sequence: TGTGCCACCAGGGGGACAGGGCTTTTCGCCAATGAGCAGTTCTTC.